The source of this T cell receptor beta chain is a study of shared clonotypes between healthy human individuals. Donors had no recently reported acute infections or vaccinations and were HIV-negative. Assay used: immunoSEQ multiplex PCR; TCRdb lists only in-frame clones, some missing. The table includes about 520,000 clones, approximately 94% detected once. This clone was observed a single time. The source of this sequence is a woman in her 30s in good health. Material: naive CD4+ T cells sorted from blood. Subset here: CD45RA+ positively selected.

The CDR3 nucleotides read TGTGCCAGTAGTAGACGGGGACCCACAGATACGCAGTATTTT. Its translation: CASSRRGPTDTQYF. This chain connects TRBV19 to TRBJ2-3; D is perhaps TRBD1 or TRBD2 (5 bases each). Germline V gene lookup returns CDR1 LNHDA and CDR2 SQIVND (reference sequence). Trimming cost V 4 bases and J 2 bases, with 10 bases left between them. The CDR3 is made up of 14 amino acids.